The next 19 T cell receptor beta chains were all read from a single sample in a study of blood T cells in healthy people across ages (dated by TCRdb to the mid-2010s). Library generation was performed with 5' RACE. This sample was sequenced with an Illumina HiSeq 2500. A second PCR of roughly 6 to 12 cycles was performed with a sample-barcoded 5' primer and a J-beta primer mix. TCRdb reran the public reads through fastp at Q25 and MiXCR, keeping productive beta chains. Every CDR3 protein is listed once, alongside the most common genes and DNA of its rows. The sample records about 580,000 distinct CDR3 sequences, roughly 48% of which are singletons. Jointly, the top ten make up 20% to 25% of the sample. Sequenced input: blood. These receptors came from a man at least 80 years old in good health.

The V gene is TRBV20-1, the J gene TRBJ1-2, with D possibly matching TRBD1 (6 bases). CDR1 is DFQATT and CDR2 is SNEGSKA in the germline V gene (reference sequence). The CDR3 has 14 amino acids. Trimming left V 0 bases short and J 9 bases short, with 17 bases between. CDR3 DNA: TGCAGTGCTAGAGAACCCCTCGGGGGCGCTAGCTACACCTTC. Its translation: CSAREPLGGASYTF.

This clonotype came up a few times. This chain uses TRBV28 with TRBJ2-7; 9 bases align to TRBD2. Germline V gene data show CDR1 as MDHEN and CDR2 as SYDVKM. V was pared by 3 bases and J by 7 bases, with 7 bases of the junction left unmatched. This CDR3 is built from 14 residues. CDR3 in DNA: TGTGCCAGCAGTTTTGGTAGCGGGAGCGGAGAGCAGTACTTC. This sequence encodes CASSFGSGSGEQYF.

This clonotype was counted once. A read error may produce the germline difference seen at one junction end. DNA of the CDR3: TGCGCCGGCAGCCAAGTGGGGAATTCGGCTAGCGGACCCTACGAGCAGTACTTC. Amino acids: CAGSQVGNSASGPYEQYF. The chain combines TRBV4-3 with TRBJ2-7; TRBD2 agrees at 7 bases. CDR1 is LGHNA, CDR2 YSLEER, per germline. The CDR3 totals 18 residues.

Only a few counts were recorded for this clonotype. This chain joins TRBV7-9 and TRBJ2-1; D is perhaps TRBD2 (6 bases). The V gene's germline CDR1 is SEHNR and CDR2 FQNEAQ (reference sequence). Trimming took off 0 bases at V and 4 bases at J, with 10 bases between the two ends. The length of the CDR3 is 15 residues. In DNA form, the CDR3 reads TGTGCCAGCAGCTTAGCGCTTGGGGGGTACAATGAGCAGTTCTTC. Encoded protein: CASSLALGGYNEQFF.

V usage is TRBV28 and J usage is TRBJ2-2, with TRBD2 as a possible D gene (6 bases). Trimming took off 9 bases at V and 7 bases at J, with 18 bases between the two ends. The germline CDR1 and CDR2 sequences are MDHEN and SYDVKM. CDR3 size: 14 residues. The CDR3 loop is CASSHRGRNGELFF. The CDR3 nucleotides read TGTGCCAGTAGCCACCGGGGGAGGAACGGGGAGCTGTTTTTT.

V usage is TRBV20-1 and J usage is TRBJ1-2; TRBD1 matches at 7 bases. This CDR3 comprises 13 residues. Germline lookup yields CDR1 DFQATT and CDR2 SNEGSKA (reference sequence). With V trimmed by 8 bases and J by 4 bases, 10 bases remained unmatched. This chain's CDR3 is CSTQGIEIYGYTF. The CDR3 bases are TGCAGTACACAGGGGATTGAAATCTATGGCTACACCTTC.

In the case of this clonotype: A single base separates this from a much larger clone, so it may be a read error. The V and J genes are TRBV6-6 and TRBJ2-7; D is undetermined. The germline CDR1 and CDR2 sequences are MNHNY and SVGAGI (reference sequence). This CDR3 contains 13 residues. CDR3 protein: CASSPRPTYKQYF. DNA of the CDR3: TGTGCCAGCAGTCCCCGTCCGACCTACAAGCAGTACTTC.

Of note for this clonotype: The junction shows a germline mismatch at one end, possibly a read error. This chain connects TRBV12-3 or TRBV12-4 to TRBJ1-2; TRBD1 aligns across 9 bases. The CDR3 consists of 14 residues. The CDR3 sequence: CACSLDRGGYGYTF. The CDR3 bases are TGTGCCTGCAGCCTGGACAGGGGCGGCTATGGCTACACCTTC.

This sequence joins TRBV7-6 and TRBJ2-1, with 8 positions matching TRBD2. The CDR3 consists of 15 residues. Germline values: CDR1 SGHVS, CDR2 FNYEAQ. The trim removed 1 base at V and 5 bases at J, leaving 4 bases unmatched. CDR3 loop: CASSLEAGADNEQFF. CDR3 nucleotides: TGTGCCAGCAGCTTAGAAGCGGGAGCTGACAATGAGCAGTTCTTC.

In this sample, this clonotype turned up a few times. The genes are TRBV29-1 and TRBJ2-1, with 12 bases identical to TRBD2. This CDR3 contains 14 residues. In germline, CDR1 is SQVTM, CDR2 ANQGSEA. V lost 7 bases and J lost 3; bases outside the gene matches: 4. The CDR3 sequence: CSEQLAGGYNEQFF. In DNA, the CDR3 is TGCAGCGAACAACTAGCGGGAGGCTACAATGAGCAGTTCTTC.

J is TRBJ2-5 and V is TRBV4-1, with 9 bases fitting TRBD1. Germline V lookup: CDR1 MGHRA, CDR2 YSYEKL. The length of the CDR3 is 15 residues. V lost 4 bases and J lost 3; bases outside the gene matches: 6. CDR3 sequence (DNA): TGCGCCAGCAGCCGAGGACAGGGGAGCGAAGAGACCCAGTACTTC. Translated, it gives CASSRGQGSEETQYF.

As concerns this clonotype: Possible read error: a much larger clone is one base away. J is TRBJ1-2 and V is TRBV5-4; 11 bases match TRBD1. Per the germline V gene, CDR1 is SGHNT and CDR2 is YYREEE (reference sequence). This CDR3 has 13 residues. The V and J ends lost 4 bases and 4 bases, in that order; junction bases with no gene match: 0. The chain's CDR3 is CASSGTGGYGYTF. Here the CDR3 DNA reads TGTGCCAGCAGCGGGACAGGGGGCTATGGCTACACCTTC.

The rearrangement uses TRBV27 and TRBJ2-7; 9 nucleotides agree with TRBD2. The J call may be incorrect, as the DNA end agrees better with TRBJ2-5. The germline CDR1 and CDR2 sequences are MNHEY and SMNVEV (reference sequence). The CDR3 has 15 amino acids. The CDR3 DNA reads TGTGCCAGCAGTTTAGAAGGCGGGAGGGCGGAGACCCAGTACTTC. Encoded protein: CASSLEGGRAETQYF.

On this clonotype itself: Mismatch with germline at one junction end may stem from a read error. The chain combines TRBV7-2 with TRBJ2-5, with D maybe TRBD1 (5 bases). The length of the CDR3 is 17 residues. The germline V gene has CDR1 SGHTA and CDR2 FQGNSA. The chain's CDR3 is CGSSWWGRQTPGETQYF. The DNA for the CDR3 is TGTGGCAGCAGCTGGTGGGGCCGCCAGACCCCGGGAGAGACCCAGTACTTC.

There are many counts of this clonotype. This chain's CDR3 is CASRKGDEQYF. The CDR3 DNA reads as TGTGCCAGCAGAAAGGGGGACGAGCAGTACTTC. The chain employs TRBV6-6 and TRBJ2-7, with D possibly matching TRBD1 (6 bases). Germline V CDR1 and CDR2: MNHNY, SVGAGI (reference sequence). This CDR3 is 11 amino acids long. V lost 6 bases and J lost 5, with 8 bases in between.

V usage is TRBV27 and J usage is TRBJ2-5, with a weak D call TRBD1 (6 bases). The J call is in doubt because the DNA end fits TRBJ2-7 better. This CDR3 has 15 amino acids. Germline values: CDR1 MNHEY, CDR2 SMNVEV (reference sequence). The CDR3, as DNA: TGTGCCAGGACCCCAACCCGGACAGCAATATACGAGCAGTACTTC. This translates into CARTPTRTAIYEQYF.

The chain employs TRBV18 and TRBJ1-1; the D gene is possibly TRBD1 (6 bases). CDR3 size: 16 residues. Trimming removed 1 base at V and 0 bases at J, with 12 bases between. Germline V gene sequence: CDR1 KGHSH, CDR2 LQKENI. The chain's CDR3 is CASSPRVQGVNTEAFF. The CDR3 DNA follows: TGTGCCAGCTCACCACGGGTACAGGGAGTGAACACTGAAGCTTTCTTT.

This clonotype was seen ten or more times. The V and J genes are TRBV4-3 and TRBJ2-4, with D tentatively TRBD2 (5 bases). The V gene lost 0 bases and the J gene lost 9 bases, with 15 bases spanning the gap. Germline V gene data show CDR1 as LGHNA and CDR2 as YSLEER. This CDR3 spans 15 amino acids. CDR3 in amino acids: CASSQDLQAAGIQYF. CDR3 DNA sequence: TGCGCCAGCAGCCAAGATTTGCAAGCGGCCGGCATTCAGTACTTC.

The chain couples TRBV24-1 to TRBJ2-7; 9 bases are shared with TRBD2. Gene TRBJ2-5 matches the end of the DNA better, so the J call may be wrong. The CDR3 is 15 residues long. Germline CDR1 KGHDR, CDR2 SFDVKD. The CDR3 sequence: CATSVAGGPRETQYF. The DNA of the CDR3 is TGTGCCACCAGTGTGGCGGGAGGGCCTCGGGAGACCCAGTACTTC.